This TCR beta chain was recorded in a study of T cell changes during pregnancy in multiple sclerosis. Points on this clone: Compared with germline, one end of the junction differs, possibly owing to a read error.

The germline CDR1 and CDR2 sequences are SSHAT and FNYEAQ (reference sequence). This CDR3 has 13 residues. Profiled with immunoSEQ multiplex PCR; TCRdb holds only in-frame clones, not every one. The profile shows about 65,000 clones, 85% to 95% of them singletons. The origin of this receptor is a female donor in good health, enrolled as a control in a pregnancy study. This sample comprised CD8+ T cells from peripheral blood mononuclear cells, obtained in the third trimester of pregnancy. This rearrangement joins TRBV7-7 to TRBJ2-5; tentatively, D is TRBD1 (5 bases). DNA of the CDR3: TGTGCTAGCAGCTTCGGTGGGGCTGAGACCCAGTACTTC. Its translation is CASSFGGAETQYF.